A single sample gave rise to the 29 T cell receptor beta chains below, sequenced in a study of cytomegalovirus exposure and HLA in healthy donors. Amplification used 60 Vbeta primers and 13 Jbeta primers. Using immunoSEQ multiplex PCR, the repertoire was profiled, and TCRdb retains in-frame clones only, with some absent. The repertoire has 95,000 or so clones, 65% to 90% of them found once; the top ten carry less than 5%. Sequencing was performed on PBMCs. Receptors were obtained from a woman between 70 and 85 years old in good health and CMV-seropositive.

The rearrangement uses TRBV6-5 and TRBJ1-4; TRBD1 matches 7 bases. The germline V gene encodes CDR1 MNHEY and CDR2 SVGAGI. V was pared by 6 bases and J by 14 bases, with 12 bases of the junction left unmatched. The CDR3 contains 13 residues. CDR3 loop: CASSSRDSERLFF. CDR3 in DNA: TGTGCCAGCAGCTCTCGGGACAGCGAAAGGCTGTTTTTT.

The chain employs TRBV19 and TRBJ2-7, with 9 bases matching TRBD1. The trim removed 3 bases at V and 5 bases at J, leaving 8 bases unmatched. This CDR3 is built from 15 residues. From germline, CDR1 is LNHDA and CDR2 SQIVND (reference sequence). In DNA form, the CDR3 reads TGTGCCAGTAGTATTGGGGGACAGGGCCCCCACGAGCAGTACTTC. Translation: CASSIGGQGPHEQYF.

The V and J genes are TRBV7-6 and TRBJ2-7; 8 bases agree with TRBD1. Trimming took 1 base from V and 5 from J; bases not matched to a gene: 10. Germline V gives CDR1 SGHVS, CDR2 FNYEAQ. The CDR3 spans 16 residues. The CDR3 DNA follows: TGTGCCAGCAGCTTAGAGGGCAGGGGGCGCCCCCACGAGCAGTACTTC. It translates to CASSLEGRGRPHEQYF.

The gene calls are TRBV14 and TRBJ2-1, with D maybe TRBD2 (6 bases). There are 17 residues in the CDR3. CDR1 is SGHDN, CDR2 FVKESK, per germline. Trimming cost V 4 bases and J 7 bases, with 23 bases left between them. The CDR3 nucleotides are TGTGCCAGCAGCCTGGTTTTTGCGGGACGGACGGCGAATGAGCAGTTCTTC. Translated, it gives CASSLVFAGRTANEQFF.

This chain uses TRBV7-9 with TRBJ2-1; TRBD1 matches at 9 bases. The junction had 8 bases not matched to a gene; V was cut back by 2 bases and J by 6 bases. The germline gives CDR1 SEHNR, CDR2 FQNEAQ (reference sequence). The CDR3 sequence is 16 residues long. This chain's CDR3 is CASSLLRDREINEQFF. The DNA of the CDR3 is TGTGCCAGCAGCTTACTCCGGGACAGGGAGATCAATGAGCAGTTCTTC. Combining the CDR3 with reference TRBV7-9 and TRBJ2-1 gives the whole variable domain DTGVSQNPRHKITKRGQNVTFRCDPISEHNRLYWYRQTLGQGPEFLTYFQNEAQLEKSRLLSDRFSAERPKGSFSTLEIQRTEQGDSAMYLCASSLLRDREINEQFFGPGTRLTVL.

The rearrangement joins TRBV27 to TRBJ2-2; 7 nucleotides agree with TRBD2. The CDR3 length is 15 residues. Trimming at V came to 5 bases and at J to 7 bases, leaving 10 bases not matched to a gene. Germline V gene lookup returns CDR1 MNHEY and CDR2 SMNVEV (reference sequence). DNA of the CDR3: TGTGCCAGCAGTACCTTCGGACTAGTCGGCGGGGAGCTGTTTTTT. Amino acids: CASSTFGLVGGELFF.

The CDR3 DNA is TGTGCCAGCAGTTTCAGGGACAGAAACTACAATGAGCAGTTCTTC. This codes for CASSFRDRNYNEQFF. The chain recombines TRBV28 with TRBJ2-1, with 7 bases identical to TRBD1. The CDR3 contains 15 residues. V shed 3 bases, J shed 3 bases, and the junction held 5 bases outside the gene matches. From germline, CDR1 is MDHEN and CDR2 SYDVKM.

The chain employs TRBV11-2 and TRBJ2-5; TRBD2 agrees at 8 bases. The last part of the DNA fits TRBJ2-7 better; the J call may be wrong. The CDR3 runs 15 residues. Germline CDR1 and CDR2: SGHAT and FQNNGV. This CDR3 reads CASSPRVAGTHEQYF. The CDR3 DNA sequence: TGTGCCAGCAGCCCCCGGGTAGCGGGAACCCACGAGCAGTACTTC.

The table lists this clone with a count of one. This chain uses TRBV2 with TRBJ2-1; D may be TRBD2 (5 bases). The CDR3 is 12 residues long. V was clipped by 6 bases and J by 8 bases, with 11 bases between them. Germline-derived CDR1 and CDR2 are SNHLY and FYNNEI. The CDR3 sequence is CASSPDSDEQFF. CDR3 bases: TGTGCCAGCAGCCCGGACTCCGATGAGCAGTTCTTC. Full variable domain (missing parts from reference TRBV2 and TRBJ2-1): EPEVTQTPSHQVTQMGQEVILRCVPISNHLYFYWYRQILGQKVEFLVSFYNNEISEKSEIFDDQFSVERPDGSNFTLKIRSTKLEDSAMYFCASSPDSDEQFFGPGTRLTVL.

This clone was observed a few times. The chain employs TRBV15 and TRBJ2-3, with TRBD2 matching over 8 bases. Trimming at V came to 0 bases and at J to 4 bases, leaving 3 bases not matched to a gene. There are 15 residues in the CDR3. Germline CDR1 reads LNHNV; CDR2 reads YYDKDF (reference sequence). CDR3 nucleotides: TGTGCCACCAGCAGAGAAGCGGGAGCCTCAGATACGCAGTATTTT. Translated, it gives CATSREAGASDTQYF.

The chain employs TRBV6-1 and TRBJ2-1; TRBD1 aligns across 8 bases. After removal of 3 bases from V and 1 base from J, the junction contained 8 bases not matched to a gene. The CDR3 is 17 residues long. Germline assignment: CDR1 MNHNS and CDR2 SASEGT. CDR3 DNA: TGTGCCAGCAGTGATGGACGGACAGGGATTTCCTACAATGAGCAGTTCTTC. Its protein product is CASSDGRTGISYNEQFF.

The chain combines TRBV11-2 with TRBJ2-1; 10 positions match TRBD1. This CDR3 spans 15 amino acids. Losses at the gene ends were 1 base for V and 5 bases for J; bases not matched to a gene: 2. CDR1 SGHAT and CDR2 FQNNGV come from the germline V gene. The CDR3, as DNA: TGTGCCAGCAGCTTAGGACAGGGGGCGCACAATGAGCAGTTCTTC. Amino acid sequence: CASSLGQGAHNEQFF.

This clone was observed once. The gene calls are TRBV4-2 and TRBJ2-7; TRBD2 aligns across 8 bases. The trim removed 5 bases at V and 7 bases at J, leaving 13 bases unmatched. The CDR3 sequence is 15 residues long. In germline, CDR1 is LGHNA, CDR2 YNFKEQ. CDR3 sequence (DNA): TGTGCCAGCAGCTCTCCTAGCGGGCCTCGGGGGGAGCAGTACTTC. This encodes CASSSPSGPRGEQYF.

This clone came up once. V gene TRBV28 combines with J gene TRBJ1-1; 7 nucleotides agree with TRBD1. The germline V gene encodes CDR1 MDHEN and CDR2 SYDVKM. CDR3 size: 15 residues. The J segment lost 0 bases and the V segment lost 7 bases, leaving 8 bases of the junction unmatched. The CDR3 DNA is TGTGCCAGCACCAAGGAGGGGGCCCTGAACACTGAAGCTTTCTTT. Protein product: CASTKEGALNTEAFF.

The V and J genes are TRBV7-9 and TRBJ1-1; no definite D call. Trimming took off 8 bases at V and 7 bases at J, with 11 bases between the two ends. Germline-derived CDR1 and CDR2 are SEHNR and FQNEAQ (reference sequence). The CDR3 runs 11 residues. The CDR3, as DNA: TGTGCCAGCCCCTCGGAGGGTGAAGCTTTCTTT. Translation gives CASPSEGEAFF.

The gene calls are TRBV11-1 and TRBJ1-2; 7 nucleotides align to TRBD1. This CDR3 is 15 amino acids long. Trimming removed 6 bases from V and 8 bases from J; junction bases left unmatched: 15. Germline values: CDR1 SGHAT, CDR2 FQDESV (reference sequence). The CDR3 sequence is CASSYRDRAGQGYTF. CDR3 DNA: TGTGCCAGCAGTTACCGTGACAGGGCCGGTCAGGGCTACACCTTC.

The chain has TRBV27 and TRBJ2-5; maybe TRBD2 (6 bases). From germline, CDR1 is MNHEY and CDR2 SMNVEV (reference sequence). The CDR3 contains 13 residues. V was clipped by 5 bases and J by 7 bases, with 14 bases between them. Here the CDR3 reads CASSPGGRRTQYF. The CDR3 region has the DNA TGTGCCAGCAGTCCTGGGGGGAGGAGGACCCAGTACTTC.

V usage is TRBV6-1 and J usage is TRBJ2-5, with TRBD1 matching 9 bases. CDR1 and CDR2 from the germline V gene are MNHNS and SASEGT. The CDR3 contains 13 residues. The V and J ends lost 9 bases and 7 bases, in that order; junction bases with no gene match: 9. CDR3 bases: TGTGCCAGTACAGGGGGCCCTCGGGGGACCCAGTACTTC. Translated, it gives CASTGGPRGTQYF.

The chain carries TRBV11-3 and TRBJ1-2, with a weak D call TRBD1 (6 bases). The V gene lost 0 bases and the J gene lost 2 bases, with 13 bases spanning the gap. The CDR3 extends over 16 amino acids. CDR1 and CDR2 from the germline V gene are SGHNT and YENEEA. Here the CDR3 DNA reads TGTGCCAGCAGCTTAGATGGACAGTTGGGCAACTATGGCTACACCTTC. Translating gives CASSLDGQLGNYGYTF.

This clone has a handful of counts. V is TRBV11-2 and J is TRBJ2-5; TRBD2 is a possible D gene (5 bases). Germline CDR1 reads SGHAT; CDR2 reads FQNNGV. Trimming left V 1 base short and J 5 bases short, with 5 bases between. This CDR3 is built from 12 residues. CDR3 in amino acids: CASSLGEETQYF. The CDR3 DNA reads as TGTGCCAGCAGCTTAGGGGAGGAGACCCAGTACTTC.

This chain joins TRBV9 and TRBJ2-3, with TRBD2 matching 10 bases. This CDR3 has 15 residues. Germline values: CDR1 SGDLS, CDR2 YYNGEE. With 4 bases clipped from V and 6 bases from J, the junction kept 8 bases outside the gene matches. This CDR3 reads CASSPKAGGLDTQYF. The DNA of the CDR3 is TGTGCCAGCAGCCCAAAAGCGGGAGGGTTGGATACGCAGTATTTT.

This clone was seen only once. The chain recombines TRBV7-8 with TRBJ2-3, with 7 bases fitting TRBD2. From germline, CDR1 is SGHVS and CDR2 FQNEAQ. This CDR3 has 16 amino acids. V lost 3 bases, J lost 1 base, and 7 bases stayed unmatched. The CDR3 loop reads CASSFPREAGTDTQYF. CDR3 DNA sequence: TGTGCCAGCAGCTTTCCCCGGGAGGCAGGCACAGATACGCAGTATTTT.

The V and J genes are TRBV28 and TRBJ2-1, with no clear D. Looked up from germline, CDR1 is MDHEN and CDR2 is SYDVKM. V lost 6 bases, J lost 7 bases, and 10 bases lay in between. The CDR3 spans 12 residues. The CDR3 here is CASRSPINEQFF. The CDR3, as DNA: TGTGCCAGCAGGTCCCCTATTAATGAGCAGTTCTTC.

J is TRBJ2-5 and V is TRBV9, with 9 bases that match TRBD1. The assigned J gene may be wrong: the sequence end matches TRBJ2-7 better. CDR1 and CDR2 (germline): SGDLS, YYNGEE. CDR3 size: 15 residues. CDR3 sequence (DNA): TGTGCCAGCAGCGCTGGGACAGGGCAAGGCTACGAGCAGTACTTC. Translation: CASSAGTGQGYEQYF.

The J gene is TRBJ2-7, the V gene TRBV11-2; 7 nucleotides agree with TRBD2. The CDR3 extends over 17 amino acids. The germline gives CDR1 SGHAT, CDR2 FQNNGV. V was clipped by 1 base and J by 5 bases; unmatched bases: 14. Here the CDR3 reads CASSLGSTSGGTHEQYF. CDR3 DNA: TGTGCCAGCAGCTTAGGGTCCACCTCCGGGGGGACCCACGAGCAGTACTTC. Together with reference TRBV11-2 and TRBJ2-7, the CDR3 gives the full variable domain: EAGVAQSPRYKIIEKRQSVAFWCNPISGHATLYWYQQILGQGPKLLIQFQNNGVVDDSQLPKDRFSAERLKGVDSTLKIQPAKLEDSAVYLCASSLGSTSGGTHEQYFGPGTRLTVT.

The rearrangement uses TRBV7-2 and TRBJ2-5; TRBD1 aligns across 7 bases. The J call may be in error: the DNA end matches TRBJ2-7 better. The CDR3 totals 13 residues. CDR1 is SGHTA, CDR2 FQGNSA, per germline. The CDR3 reads CASRRDSEYEQYF. In DNA, the CDR3 is TGTGCCAGCAGAAGGGACAGTGAGTACGAGCAGTACTTC.

The rearrangement uses TRBV19 and TRBJ2-5; tentative D call: TRBD2 (5 bases). Between the trimmed V and J ends, which lost 4 bases and 4 bases, there was a span of 13 bases. The CDR3 spans 14 residues. The germline V gene has CDR1 LNHDA and CDR2 SQIVND (reference sequence). The chain's CDR3 is CASSKRLSSETQYF. The DNA for the CDR3 is TGTGCCAGTAGTAAAAGACTATCTTCAGAGACCCAGTACTTC.

This CDR3 reads CASSFGLRDRGYGYTF. The CDR3 DNA is TGTGCCAGCAGCTTCGGACTCCGGGACAGGGGTTATGGCTACACCTTC. This sequence joins TRBV11-2 and TRBJ1-2, with TRBD1 identical over 10 bases. This CDR3 has 16 amino acids. The junction had 9 bases not matched to a gene; V was cut back by 3 bases and J by 5 bases. Germline CDR1 SGHAT, CDR2 FQNNGV. The full variable domain, its missing parts supplied by reference TRBV11-2 and TRBJ1-2, is EAGVAQSPRYKIIEKRQSVAFWCNPISGHATLYWYQQILGQGPKLLIQFQNNGVVDDSQLPKDRFSAERLKGVDSTLKIQPAKLEDSAVYLCASSFGLRDRGYGYTFGSGTRLTVV.

The chain employs TRBV15 and TRBJ2-5; the D gene is possibly TRBD1 (5 bases). V was pared by 5 bases and J by 2 bases, with 15 bases between. The CDR3 is 15 amino acids. CDR1 and CDR2 from the germline V gene are LNHNV and YYDKDF (reference sequence). CDR3 nucleotide sequence: TGTGCCACCAGCGGGTTATGGGGCCCTCAAGAGACCCAGTACTTC. This gives the protein CATSGLWGPQETQYF.